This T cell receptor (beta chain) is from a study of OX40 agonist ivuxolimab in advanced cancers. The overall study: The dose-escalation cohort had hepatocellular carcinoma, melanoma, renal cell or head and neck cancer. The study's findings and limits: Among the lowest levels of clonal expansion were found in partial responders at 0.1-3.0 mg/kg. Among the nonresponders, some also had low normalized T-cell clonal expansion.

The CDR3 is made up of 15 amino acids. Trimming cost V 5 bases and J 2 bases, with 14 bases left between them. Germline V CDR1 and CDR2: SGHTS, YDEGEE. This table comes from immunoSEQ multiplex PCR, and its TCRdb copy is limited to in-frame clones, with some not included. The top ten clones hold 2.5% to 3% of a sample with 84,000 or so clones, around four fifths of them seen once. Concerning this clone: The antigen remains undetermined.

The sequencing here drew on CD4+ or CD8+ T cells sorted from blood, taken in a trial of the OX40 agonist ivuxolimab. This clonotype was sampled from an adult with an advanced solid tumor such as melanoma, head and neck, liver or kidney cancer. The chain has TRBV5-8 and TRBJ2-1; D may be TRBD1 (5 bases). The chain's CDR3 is CASSEKGRTYNEQFF. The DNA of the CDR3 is TGTGCCAGCAGTGAAAAGGGGCGAACCTACAATGAGCAGTTCTTC.